This TCR beta chain was recovered during a study of Ad26.COV2.S vaccination and SARS-CoV-2 variants. Study details: Sample donor was a member of the COV1001 Ad26.COV2.S trial arm.

Germline CDR1 and CDR2: SGHRS and YFSETQ. CDR3 size: 15 residues. V was pared by 6 bases and J by 1 base, with 16 bases between. Study-wide results and limits: It is possible that the TCR breadth and depth analyses underestimated the total T cell responses.

Regarding treatment: roughly 20 received Ad26.COV2.S at low or high dose, single or two shots; about 5 received placebo; per-sample allocation not given. Collection of samples fell on day 63 after the first vaccine or placebo injection. The assay was immunoSEQ multiplex PCR, and TCRdb's table has in-frame clones only and misses some. The table shows more than 300,000 clones, with 88% occurring only once. About this clone: Its antigen is unidentified.

The chain recombines TRBV5-1 with TRBJ2-5; D is perhaps TRBD1 (7 bases). This receptor was identified in a person aged 18-60 years who received the Ad26.COV2.S COVID-19 vaccine or a placebo. The sample was peripheral blood, taken in a trial of Ad26.COV2.S vaccine versus placebo. As DNA, the CDR3 is TGCGCCAGCAATCTCCAGGGGGGCCCCCAAGAGACCCAGTACTTC. Protein sequence: CASNLQGGPQETQYF.